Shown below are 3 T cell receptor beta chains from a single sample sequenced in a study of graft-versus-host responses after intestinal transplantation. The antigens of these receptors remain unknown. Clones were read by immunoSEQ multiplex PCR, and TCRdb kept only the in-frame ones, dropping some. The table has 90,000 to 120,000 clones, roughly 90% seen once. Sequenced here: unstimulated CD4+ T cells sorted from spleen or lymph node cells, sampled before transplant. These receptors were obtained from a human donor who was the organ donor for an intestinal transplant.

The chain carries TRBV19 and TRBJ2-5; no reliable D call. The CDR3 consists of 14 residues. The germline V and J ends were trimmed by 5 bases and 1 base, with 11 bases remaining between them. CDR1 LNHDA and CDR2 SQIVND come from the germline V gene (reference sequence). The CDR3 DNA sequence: TGTGCCAGTAGTTCTCGGGCTCTCCAAGAGACCCAGTACTTC. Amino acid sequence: CASSSRALQETQYF.

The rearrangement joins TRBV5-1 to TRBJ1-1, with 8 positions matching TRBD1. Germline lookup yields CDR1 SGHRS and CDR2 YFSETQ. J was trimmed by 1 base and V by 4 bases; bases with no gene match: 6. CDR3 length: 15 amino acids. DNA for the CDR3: TGCGCCAGCAGCAGTACAGGGGGGCGGAACACTGAAGCTTTCTTT. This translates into CASSSTGGRNTEAFF.

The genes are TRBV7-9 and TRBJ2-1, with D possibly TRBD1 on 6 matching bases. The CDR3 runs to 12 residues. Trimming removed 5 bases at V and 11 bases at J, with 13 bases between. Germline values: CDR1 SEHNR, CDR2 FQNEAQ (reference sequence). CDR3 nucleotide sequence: TGTGCCAGCAGCATAGACAGGTTCAAGCAGTTCTTC. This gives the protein CASSIDRFKQFF.